This section outlines one T cell receptor beta chain sequence together with its context. Its target is unknown. This specimen belongs to a study of cytomegalovirus exposure and HLA in healthy donors. Study outcomes and limitations: The TCR clusters that emerged in the first cohort tended, a later analysis found, to co-occur in the roughly 120 validation repertoires. According to reports, the classifier identified cytomegalovirus status with high specificity and sensitivity. A few of the chains that were CMV-associated were confirmed in vitro to be specific for CMV antigens. A list of more than 150 TCR beta chains associated with cytomegalovirus was given.

V dropped 2 bases and J dropped 8 bases, with 13 bases sitting between them. The CDR3 runs to 14 residues. CDR1 is SNHLY and CDR2 is FYNNEI in the germline V gene. The data were produced by immunoSEQ multiplex PCR, yet TCRdb's version contains in-frame clones alone and is incomplete. The sample includes roughly 50,000 clones, about 93% of them seen just once. This sequence joins TRBV2 and TRBJ2-4, with D possibly being TRBD2 (5 bases). The source material was PBMCs. This TCR came from a man aged 18-30 years in good health and CMV-seronegative. In DNA, the CDR3 is TGTGCCAGCAGTGAAAAGCGGACGGGTCACATTCAGTACTTC. It yields the protein CASSEKRTGHIQYF.